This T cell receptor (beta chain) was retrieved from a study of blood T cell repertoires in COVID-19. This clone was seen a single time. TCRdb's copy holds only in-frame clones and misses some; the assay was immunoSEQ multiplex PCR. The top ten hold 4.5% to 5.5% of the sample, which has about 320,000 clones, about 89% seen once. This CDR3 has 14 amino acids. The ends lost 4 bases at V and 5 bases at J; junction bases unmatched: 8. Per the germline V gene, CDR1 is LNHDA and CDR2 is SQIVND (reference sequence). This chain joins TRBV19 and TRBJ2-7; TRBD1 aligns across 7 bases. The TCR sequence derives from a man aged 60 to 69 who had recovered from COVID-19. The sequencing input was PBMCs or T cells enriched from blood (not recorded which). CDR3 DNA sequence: TGTGCCAGTAGTACCTCTCGAGGGGGCCACGAGCAGTACTTC. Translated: CASSTSRGGHEQYF.